Described below is a single T cell receptor beta chain sequence and its context. It has no known antigen specificity. It has no much larger one-base neighbor in the sample; base qualities were not kept. The record originates from a study of response to subunit inactivated influenza vaccine (dated by TCRdb to 2017 to 2018). Describing the broader study: The study used deep quantitative T cell receptor repertoire profiling to track responses to a trivalent subunit inactivated influenza vaccine. Summary of the overall study and its limitations: According to the authors, only a limited number of new T cells may be recruited by each seasonal influenza vaccination.

Library preparation was by RT-PCR. The instrument was an Illumina HiSeq 2500. In-frame beta chains were kept once TCRdb had trimmed the public reads at Q25 with fastp and called clones with MiXCR. Identical CDR3 protein sequences are pooled into one entry, listed with their most common genes and DNA. In all, the sample holds 400,000 to 650,000 distinct CDR3 sequences, and roughly 7.6% of those were seen once. About an eighth of the sample is taken by the ten largest. There are 15 amino acids in the CDR3, from cysteine to phenylalanine inclusive. CDR3 DNA only is kept here, 45 bases in frame from base 1. Trimming takes 4 bases off V and 3 bases off J; junction bases not matched to a gene: 4. For CDR1 and CDR2, the germline V gene lists MDHEN and SYDVKM.

The chain links TRBV28 with TRBJ2-4, with 9 bases matching TRBD1. The material sequenced was PBMCs from blood, taken around 25 months after vaccination. The TCR comes from a man aged 50 to 69 who received an inactivated influenza vaccine. Donor details come from another sample of the same person, matched by shared clones. The CDR3 is CASSSDRGYKNIQYF. The DNA reads as follows: TGTGCCAGCAGTTCTGACAGGGGGTACAAAAACATTCAGTACTTC.